This note documents a single TCR beta chain sequence. Its antigen is currently not known. Per-base quality was not reported, and no clone a single base away is much larger than it. The library relied on the immunoSEQ multiplex PCR assay. Here the immuneACCESS table is served through TCRdb, limited to in-frame sequences with V and J called. Missing clones are a known gap in these copies; in checked studies unresolved V genes cover under half, and the rest lacks a known reason. The sample table records about 730,000 clones; 70% to 90% of these occur just once. The ten biggest clones cover roughly 0.01% of the sample. Relative to germline, V is 3 bases shorter and J is 7 bases shorter, with 16 bases between their ends. The germline V gene specifies MGHRA as CDR1 and YSYEKL as CDR2. The CDR3 has 15 amino acids, counting the end cysteine and phenylalanine. CDR3 DNA is the only sequence kept; it has 45 bases, read in frame from the first base.

These data are taken from a study of shared T cell receptors in the human thymus (dated by TCRdb to the early 2020s). Context from the whole study: The study examined how self-reactive, shared T-cell receptor alpha chains are generated in the human thymus.

These same data were also listed under a study on human thymus T cells. Per the second study: Donors were immunologically healthy infants undergoing open corrective cardiac surgery for congenital heart defects in Finland. Thymus tissue was obtained as surgical resects removed during corrective cardiac surgery. Both the thymic and the peripheral blood repertoires appeared to show biased V and J gene segment usage. According to the related research, thymic TCR repertoires were highly overlapping among unrelated individuals. The study characterized TCR alpha and beta repertoires from seven to nine infant thymus samples and a few related peripheral blood samples. The cohort included about 6 male and two female infants, with donor ages spanning 7 to 244 days. Thymocytes were released mechanically from tissue and stored at -70 °C as pellets of 10-30 million cells. A QIAsymphony instrument was used to extract genomic DNA from the frozen cell pellets. The immunoSEQ multiplex PCR assay was used to amplify the TCRB and TCRAD loci from a standardized quantity of quality-controlled genomic DNA. Amplicons spanned the V(D)J region at a length sufficient to cover the CDR3 and identify V and J genes. Amplicon sequencing was performed on an Illumina platform through the commercial immunoSEQ service. Primer bias and sequencing errors were corrected using previously described methods, and TCRAD and TCRB definitions followed the IMGT database. The repertoires were analysed using immunoSEQ Analyzer 3.0 and VDJTools for basic statistics, V/J segment usage, diversity estimates, rarefaction and pairwise overlap. Diversity was estimated with Chao1, ChaoE, Efron-Thisted, Shannon and inverse Simpson indices, and also on datasets down-sampled to the smallest sample. Repertoire overlap was assessed by strict matching of CDR3 nucleotide sequence, V gene and J gene, and clustering was done by Jaccard-based multidimensional scaling. On average, thymus samples yielded around 850,000 unique TCRB clonotypes, whereas blood samples yielded 75,000 to 95,000.

The clonotype originates from a girl in the first two years of life with a congenital heart defect. Donor details come from another sample of the same person, matched by shared clones. The sequenced sample was thymocytes. The sequence joins TRBV4-1 to TRBJ2-1, with the D segment identity uncertain. The nucleotide sequence is given as TGCGCCAGCAGCCACATAACGGGTCCTGGGAATGAGCAGTTCTTC. This translates into CASSHITGPGNEQFF.